The entry below describes one T cell receptor beta chain. The data were produced by immunoSEQ multiplex PCR, yet TCRdb's version contains in-frame clones alone and is incomplete. The top ten clones hold approximately 2.9% of a sample with about 98,000 clones, about 88% of them seen once. CDR1 and CDR2 (germline): WNHNN, SYGVQD (reference sequence). Trimming cost V 4 bases and J 2 bases; bases outside gene matches: 8. This CDR3 region has 17 residues. These data come from a study of blood T cell repertoires in COVID-19. Study background: T cells, B-cell-depleted T cells, or PBMCs supplied cDNA or gDNA.

This chain connects TRBV10-1 to TRBJ2-3; 11 bases align to TRBD2. The source of this sequence is a middle-aged man with active or convalescent COVID-19. The sample taken for sequencing was peripheral blood. CDR3 sequence (DNA): TGCGCCAGCAGTGGCCTGGAGGGACTAGCGGCCACAGATACGCAGTATTTT. Amino acid sequence: CASSGLEGLAATDTQYF.